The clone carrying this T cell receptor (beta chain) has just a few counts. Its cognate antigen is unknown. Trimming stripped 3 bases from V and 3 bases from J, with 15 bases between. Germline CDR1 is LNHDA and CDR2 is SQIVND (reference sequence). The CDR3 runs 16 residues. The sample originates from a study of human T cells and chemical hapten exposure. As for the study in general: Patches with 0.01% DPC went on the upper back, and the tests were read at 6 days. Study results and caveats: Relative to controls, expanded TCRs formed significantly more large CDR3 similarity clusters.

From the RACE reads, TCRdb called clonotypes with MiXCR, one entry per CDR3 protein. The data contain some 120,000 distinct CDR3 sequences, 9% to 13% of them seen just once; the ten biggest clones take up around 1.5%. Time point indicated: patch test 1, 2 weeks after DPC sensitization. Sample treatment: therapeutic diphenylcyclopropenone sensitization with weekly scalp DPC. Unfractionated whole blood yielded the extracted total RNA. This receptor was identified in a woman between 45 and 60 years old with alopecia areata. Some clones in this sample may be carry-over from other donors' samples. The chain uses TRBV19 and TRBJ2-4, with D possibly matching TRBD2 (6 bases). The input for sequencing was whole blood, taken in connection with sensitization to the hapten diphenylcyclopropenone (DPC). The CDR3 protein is CASSILGSIVKNIQYF. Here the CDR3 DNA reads TGTGCCAGTAGTATTCTCGGGAGTATCGTCAAAAACATTCAGTACTTC.